This TCR beta chain appears in the sequencing data of a study of blood T cell repertoires in COVID-19. In the study overall: T cells, B-cell-depleted T cells, or PBMCs provided the cDNA or gDNA that served as material.

Clones were read by immunoSEQ multiplex PCR, and TCRdb kept only the in-frame ones, dropping some. The sample includes about 360,000 clones, approximately 87% of them seen just once. Clinical history as reported by participants underpinned cohort assignment. V was pared by 4 bases and J by 2 bases, with 8 bases of the junction left unmatched. The CDR3 runs 16 residues. Germline CDR1 SEHNR, CDR2 FQNEAQ (reference sequence). This rearrangement joins TRBV7-9 to TRBJ2-7, with 10 bases that match TRBD1. The receptor comes from a man under 40 who had recovered from COVID-19. The sequencing input was PBMCs or T cells enriched from blood (not recorded which). CDR3 sequence: CASSWAGQGLPYEQYF. The CDR3 DNA follows: TGTGCCAGCAGCTGGGCGGGACAGGGGCTTCCCTACGAGCAGTACTTC.